Below are 20 T cell receptor beta chains sequenced from a single sample in a study of technical replicates of blood from a few donors. Profiling relied on immunoSEQ multiplex PCR, and the TCRdb table lists in-frame clones only, not all of them. Counted here are tens of thousands of clones, 95% to 97% occurring once; the ten biggest clones make up less than 0.45%. Sequencing input: T cells isolated from PBMCs. These receptors came from a human donor in good health.

This chain links TRBV6-5 with TRBJ1-2; 7 bases map to TRBD1. The CDR3 runs to 14 residues. Germline values: CDR1 MNHEY, CDR2 SVGAGI. V gave up 8 bases and J gave up 0 bases; unmatched junction bases: 6. The DNA of the CDR3 is TGTGCCAGCCGCCACAGGGGATCTAACTATGGCTACACCTTC. The encoded protein is CASRHRGSNYGYTF.

J is TRBJ2-1 and V is TRBV29-1; TRBD2 aligns across 7 bases. The junction had 8 bases not matched to a gene; V was cut back by 7 bases and J by 8 bases. This CDR3 spans 12 amino acids. The germline V gene has CDR1 SQVTM and CDR2 ANQGSEA. The CDR3 sequence is CSASGGSDEQFF. The CDR3 bases are TGCAGCGCCTCGGGCGGGAGTGATGAGCAGTTCTTC.

J is TRBJ1-2 and V is TRBV4-1; D ambiguous. Germline V gene sequence: CDR1 MGHRA, CDR2 YSYEKL. Between the trimmed V and J ends, which lost 1 base and 1 base, there was a span of 13 bases. The CDR3 runs to 16 residues. Here the CDR3 reads CASSQVLEGVNYGYTF. The CDR3 DNA follows: TGCGCCAGCAGCCAAGTGTTGGAGGGAGTTAACTATGGCTACACCTTC.

The chain has TRBV27 and TRBJ1-2; unclear D gene. V lost 4 bases and J 4 bases, leaving 13 bases between the germline ends. Germline V CDR1 and CDR2: MNHEY, SMNVEV (reference sequence). The CDR3 loop spans 14 amino acids. The CDR3 loop is CASSSARRLYGYTF. The DNA for the CDR3 is TGTGCCAGCAGTTCGGCCCGTAGACTCTATGGCTACACCTTC.

The chain joins TRBV9 to TRBJ2-1; 8 bases match TRBD2. Germline CDR1 reads SGDLS; CDR2 reads YYNGEE. The junction had 11 bases not matched to a gene; V was cut back by 3 bases and J by 9 bases. This CDR3 has 15 residues. The chain's CDR3 is CASSAGAGVSVEQFF. The CDR3 nucleotides are TGTGCCAGCAGCGCAGGAGCGGGAGTCTCTGTTGAGCAGTTCTTC.

CDR3 residues: CASRKGTGGAYEQYF. CDR3 bases: TGTGCCAGCAGGAAGGGGACAGGGGGCGCATACGAGCAGTACTTC. The chain is built from TRBV6-5 and TRBJ2-7; 12 nucleotides line up with TRBD1. Germline trimming cut 6 bases from V and 4 bases from J; bases unmatched to any gene: 7. Per the germline V gene, CDR1 is MNHEY and CDR2 is SVGAGI. The CDR3 length is 15 residues.

The chain carries TRBV19 and TRBJ1-5, with a possible D match to TRBD1 (6 bases). The length of the CDR3 is 16 residues. Trimming stripped 6 bases from V and 3 bases from J, with 18 bases between. CDR1 and CDR2 from the germline V gene are LNHDA and SQIVND (reference sequence). The CDR3 coding sequence is TGTGCCAGTAGCCAACAGGGCCCCCTTAACAATCAGCCCCAGCATTTT. Its translation: CASSQQGPLNNQPQHF.

J is TRBJ1-4 and V is TRBV29-1; 7 nucleotides align to TRBD1. Germline CDR1 is SQVTM and CDR2 is ANQGSEA. The CDR3 covers 13 residues. The junction had 9 bases not matched to a gene; V was cut back by 7 bases and J by 7 bases. The CDR3 reads CSAWDRHSEKLFF. CDR3 nucleotide sequence: TGCAGCGCCTGGGACAGACATAGTGAAAAACTGTTTTTT.

This clone has just one count. CDR3 DNA sequence: TGTGCCAGCAGCTTGGGACTAGCGGGAGGTGACGAGCAGTTCTTC. Protein product: CASSLGLAGGDEQFF. The rearrangement uses TRBV7-3 and TRBJ2-1; 15 nucleotides align to TRBD2. Germline V CDR1 and CDR2: SGHTA, FQGTGA. J gave up 10 bases and V 3 bases, and 4 bases lay outside the gene matches. CDR3 length: 15 amino acids.

V gene TRBV7-9 combines with J gene TRBJ2-7; 7 bases are shared with TRBD2. Germline loops: CDR1 SEHNR, CDR2 FQNEAQ (reference sequence). The CDR3 runs 12 residues. After removal of 8 bases from V and 5 bases from J, the junction contained 6 bases not matched to a gene. The CDR3 region is CASGGSRHEQYF. The DNA of the CDR3 is TGTGCCAGCGGCGGGAGCCGCCACGAGCAGTACTTC.

The chain has TRBV7-3 and TRBJ2-3; D not certain. The germline V gene has CDR1 SGHTA and CDR2 FQGTGA. V was pared by 4 bases and J by 1 base, with 3 bases between. The CDR3 runs to 12 residues. CDR3 DNA sequence: TGTGCCAGCAGCTCAGGCACAGATACGCAGTATTTT. This translates into CASSSGTDTQYF. The full variable domain, rest sourced from reference TRBV7-3 and TRBJ2-3, is GAGVSQTPSNKVTEKGKYVELRCDPISGHTALYWYRQSLGQGPEFLIYFQGTGAADDSGLPNDRFFAVRPEGSVSTLKIQRTERGDSAVYLCASSSGTDTQYFGPGTRLTVL.

V usage is TRBV29-1 and J usage is TRBJ2-4, with 9 bases lining up with TRBD1. This CDR3 contains 17 residues. Germline-derived CDR1 and CDR2 are SQVTM and ANQGSEA. Germline trimming cut 1 base from V and 2 bases from J; bases unmatched to any gene: 9. The CDR3 DNA follows: TGCAGCGTTGAAGTCCCACAGGGGGCGATCTCCAAAAACATTCAGTACTTC. The encoded protein is CSVEVPQGAISKNIQYF.

The CDR3 DNA follows: TGTGCCAGCAGTTTTGGAGGGGATGTCACCGGGGAGCTGTTTTTT. This sequence encodes CASSFGGDVTGELFF. The chain uses TRBV27 and TRBJ2-2, with a tentative D call TRBD2 (6 bases). CDR1 and CDR2 (germline): MNHEY, SMNVEV (reference sequence). V was pared by 3 bases and J by 4 bases, with 12 bases between. The CDR3 is 15 residues long.

This clone has a single count. Relative to the germline gene, one junction end is altered; a read error may explain this. The chain uses TRBV6-5 and TRBJ1-2; D may be TRBD1 (6 bases). There are 13 residues in the CDR3. CDR1 MNHEY and CDR2 SVGAGI come from the germline V gene. The CDR3 sequence: CASSRGTLRESSF. CDR3 coding DNA: TGTGCCAGCAGCCGTGGGACACTGCGAGAGAGCTCCTTC.

The J gene is TRBJ1-2, the V gene TRBV13; the match to TRBD1 covers 7 bases. In germline, CDR1 is PRHDT, CDR2 FYEKMQ (reference sequence). This CDR3 is 14 amino acids long. V trimming: 0 bases; J trimming: 6 bases; junction bases outside the gene matches: 4. The CDR3 bases are TGTGCCAGCAGCTTAGGCTTTACAGGGGATGGCTACACCTTC. Amino acid sequence: CASSLGFTGDGYTF.

This clone was seen a single time. The V gene is TRBV19, the J gene TRBJ2-2; 9 positions match TRBD1. Germline CDR1 and CDR2: LNHDA and SQIVND (reference sequence). CDR3 length equals 16 residues. The ends lost 5 bases at V and 4 bases at J; junction bases unmatched: 8. The CDR3, as DNA: TGTGCCAGTAGTGTCGCCGGGACAGGGACCACCGGGGAGCTGTTTTTT. It yields the protein CASSVAGTGTTGELFF.

V and J are TRBV5-4 and TRBJ1-1; 7 positions agree with TRBD1. In germline, CDR1 is SGHNT, CDR2 YYREEE (reference sequence). With 3 bases clipped from V and 8 bases from J, the junction kept 1 base outside the gene matches. The CDR3 spans 11 residues. The CDR3 nucleotides are TGTGCCAGCAGCTCGGACAGGGAAGCTTTCTTT. Amino acid sequence: CASSSDREAFF.

This chain uses TRBV28 with TRBJ2-7; D is uncertain. Trimming took 3 bases from V and 3 from J, leaving 9 bases between them. Germline CDR1 MDHEN, CDR2 SYDVKM. The CDR3 contains 13 residues. This CDR3 reads CASSLARFYEQYF. DNA for the CDR3: TGTGCCAGCAGTTTGGCTAGGTTCTACGAGCAGTACTTC.

J is TRBJ1-3 and V is TRBV5-8; D unclear. Trimming shortened V by 1 base and J by 3 bases, and 14 bases separated the two germline ends. The V gene's germline CDR1 is SGHTS and CDR2 YDEGEE. The CDR3 is 16 residues long. Written as DNA, the CDR3 is TGTGCCAGCAGCTTGTTACCCCGGGTTGATGGAAACACCATATATTTT. Amino acid sequence: CASSLLPRVDGNTIYF. Complete variable domain (other parts from reference TRBV5-8 and TRBJ1-3): EAGVTQSPTHLIKTRGQQATLRCSPISGHTSVYWYQQALGLGLQFLLWYDEGEERNRGNFPPRFSGRQFPNYSSELNVNALELEDSALYLCASSLLPRVDGNTIYFGEGSWLTVV.

The chain couples TRBV11-3 to TRBJ2-7; 11 bases align to TRBD2. Germline assignment: CDR1 SGHNT and CDR2 YENEEA. V lost 1 base and J lost 2; bases outside the gene matches: 10. This CDR3 has 18 amino acids. In DNA form, the CDR3 reads TGTGCCAGCAGCTTAGCCCGGTATACTAGCGGGGGTACCTACGAGCAGTACTTC. It is translated as CASSLARYTSGGTYEQYF.